Listed here is a single T cell receptor (beta chain). Germline loops: CDR1 MNHEY, CDR2 SVGEGT. The CDR3 has 16 amino acids. V lost 0 bases to trimming and J lost 2 bases, with 14 bases between them. This specimen belongs to a study of T cell responses to AZD1222 COVID-19 vaccine. Libraries were prepared by immunoSEQ multiplex PCR; TCRdb keeps only in-frame clonotypes and omits some of them. The table lists roughly 160,000 clones, less than 95% of them singletons. Sequencing was performed on peripheral blood, taken on day 0 of AZD1222 vaccination. This rearrangement joins TRBV6-2 or TRBV6-3 to TRBJ2-7; either TRBD1 or TRBD2 may fit D (5 bases each). This sequence originates from an adult in good health. This chain's CDR3 is CASSYSNRGRPYEQYF. CDR3 DNA: TGTGCCAGCAGTTACTCGAACCGGGGCAGACCCTACGAGCAGTACTTC.